This note documents a single T cell receptor (beta chain) sequence. Its specificity is unknown. The authors used template switching to add a universal primer site and gave cDNA unique molecular identifiers. In TCRdb, the 5' RACE reads were re-called with MiXCR into one record per CDR3 protein. This sample yields under 300,000 distinct CDR3 sequences, of which 9.5% to 15% are seen a single time; roughly 4.2% belongs to the top ten. V shed 4 bases and J shed 0 bases, with 7 bases lying between them. The germline CDR1 and CDR2 sequences are DFQATT and SNEGSKA (reference sequence). CDR3 length: 13 residues. The sample originates from a study of identical twins. Study-wide findings and caveats: Alpha sequences that were out-of-frame and twin-shared showed an excess of low generation probability. With abundant cord blood beta clonotypes, insertions were fewer; memory repertoires showed no such pattern.

The donor group consisted entirely of healthy Caucasians. In addition, the sample was reused for a study of yellow fever vaccine responses in identical twins.

The receptor was derived from a young woman in good health. The source material was memory (CD45RO+) T cells sorted from blood. V gene TRBV20-1 combines with J gene TRBJ2-1, with no clear D. CDR3: CSAIESSYNEQFF. The DNA for the CDR3 is TGCAGTGCTATAGAGAGCTCCTACAATGAGCAGTTCTTC.